The 23 T cell receptor beta chains given below trace back to one sample, sequenced in a study of vaccination and CD4 T cells after COVID-19. These receptors have no known antigen. The treatment is: roughly ten-day PBMC culture with coronavirus spike peptide pools or control peptides (ViraFEST assay). Cultured CD4+ T-cell DNA underwent Oncomine TCR Beta short-read sequencing. One entry per CDR3 protein, called by TCRdb with MiXCR from the PCR reads. The sample gives tens of thousands of distinct CDR3 sequences, roughly 70% of which show up once; just over 8.5% is in the top ten. Sequenced sample: CD4+ T cells from blood, cultured in vitro. These receptors were obtained from a human donor who had recovered from COVID-19.

The chain has TRBV6-1 and TRBJ2-2, with 7 bases matching TRBD1. The V gene end was trimmed by 7 bases and the J gene end by 2 bases; junction bases not matched to a gene: 7. Germline-derived CDR1 and CDR2 are MNHNS and SASEGT. The CDR3 is made up of 15 amino acids. CDR3 sequence (DNA): TGTGCCAGCAACCCACTAGGGGGCAACACCGGGGAGCTGTTTTTT. This translates into CASNPLGGNTGELFF.

This chain connects TRBV2 to TRBJ1-5; weak D call: TRBD1 (5 bases). The CDR3 has 15 residues. The germline V gene has CDR1 SNHLY and CDR2 FYNNEI. V shed 4 bases and J shed 10 bases, with 20 bases lying between them. In DNA, the CDR3 is TGTGCCAGCAGTGTGTTTGGGGCCTCCTCCCATCCCCAGCATTTT. Encoded protein: CASSVFGASSHPQHF.

V and J are TRBV11-3 and TRBJ2-2, with 8 nucleotides matching TRBD2. Germline values: CDR1 SGHNT, CDR2 YENEEA. Germline trimming cut 0 bases from V and 6 bases from J; bases unmatched to any gene: 6. The CDR3 sequence is 16 residues long. The CDR3 DNA sequence: TGTGCCAGCAGCTTAGATCCAGCGGGAGTACCCGGGGAGCTGTTTTTT. Translating gives CASSLDPAGVPGELFF.

This clonotype was observed once. The chain has TRBV18 and TRBJ2-5; D may correspond to TRBD1 or TRBD2 (6 bases each). CDR3 size: 14 residues. Germline lookup yields CDR1 KGHSH and CDR2 LQKENI. Trimming cost V 3 bases and J 2 bases, with 10 bases left between them. The CDR3 spells CASSPQGGQETQYF. The CDR3 region has the DNA TGTGCCAGCTCACCCCAAGGGGGGCAAGAGACCCAGTACTTC.

The genes are TRBV18 and TRBJ1-1; D gene ambiguous. There are 16 residues in the CDR3. V was shortened by 5 bases and J by 4 bases, with 20 bases between the two germline ends. Germline loops: CDR1 KGHSH, CDR2 LQKENI. The CDR3 loop is CASSNSGHPGGTEAFF. For the CDR3, the DNA is TGTGCCAGCTCAAATTCGGGCCATCCAGGAGGCACTGAAGCTTTCTTT.

The chain couples TRBV15 to TRBJ2-3; 11 bases fit TRBD2. Germline assignment: CDR1 LNHNV and CDR2 YYDKDF (reference sequence). The CDR3 totals 17 residues. With 0 bases clipped from V and 3 bases from J, the junction kept 5 bases outside the gene matches. CDR3 nucleotide sequence: TGTGCCACCAGCAGAGATCCACTAGCGGGAGCAACAGATACGCAGTATTTT. It translates to CATSRDPLAGATDTQYF.

A few counts support this clonotype. This chain connects TRBV27 to TRBJ1-2; 7 bases fit TRBD1. The CDR3 loop spans 16 amino acids. The germline V gene has CDR1 MNHEY and CDR2 SMNVEV (reference sequence). The ends lost 5 bases at V and 4 bases at J; junction bases unmatched: 13. CDR3 protein: CASSKDRAPIGYGYTF. CDR3 in DNA: TGTGCCAGCAGTAAAGACAGGGCCCCTATAGGCTATGGCTACACCTTC.

For the CDR3, the DNA is TGTGCCACCCGGAGGTCCGGCTCTATGAACACTGAAGCTTTCTTT. Protein: CATRRSGSMNTEAFF. This sequence joins TRBV6-1 and TRBJ1-1; D gene uncertain. Looked up from germline, CDR1 is MNHNS and CDR2 is SASEGT. V lost 10 bases and J lost 0, with 18 bases in between. There are 15 residues in the CDR3.

This chain connects TRBV2 to TRBJ1-2; a weak D match, TRBD1 (6 bases). The CDR3 has 14 amino acids. CDR1 is SNHLY, CDR2 FYNNEI, per germline. Trimming cost V 6 bases and J 4 bases, with 15 bases left between them. CDR3 loop: CASSGQGHGYGYTF. Written as DNA, the CDR3 is TGTGCCAGCAGCGGTCAGGGACACGGCTATGGCTACACCTTC.

The V and J genes are TRBV7-8 and TRBJ1-1; TRBD1 agrees at 8 bases. This CDR3 is built from 14 residues. Germline assignment: CDR1 SGHVS and CDR2 FQNEAQ. V shed 5 bases, J shed 5 bases, and the junction held 7 bases outside the gene matches. CDR3 residues: CASSHRQGWTEAFF. CDR3 nucleotide sequence: TGTGCCAGCAGCCACCGACAGGGGTGGACTGAAGCTTTCTTT.

The gene calls are TRBV24-1 and TRBJ2-3; D is uncertain. Germline CDR1 reads KGHDR; CDR2 reads SFDVKD. Deletions cut 5 bases from V and 2 bases from J, with 4 bases between. The CDR3 sequence is 12 residues long. CDR3 coding DNA: TGTGCCACCAGTGGTCCCACAGATACGCAGTATTTT. The encoded protein is CATSGPTDTQYF.

This rearrangement joins TRBV24-1 to TRBJ2-3; D may be TRBD1 (5 bases). Deletions cut 6 bases from V and 5 bases from J, with 14 bases between. This CDR3 contains 14 residues. Germline CDR1 is KGHDR and CDR2 is SFDVKD. This CDR3 is CATSSRQIVDTQYF. The CDR3 DNA follows: TGTGCCACCAGTTCAAGACAGATAGTAGATACGCAGTATTTT.

The gene calls are TRBV19 and TRBJ2-4; D possibly matches TRBD1 or TRBD2 (5 bases each). The CDR3 length is 15 residues. Deletions cut 1 base from V and 4 bases from J, with 11 bases between. Germline-derived CDR1 and CDR2 are LNHDA and SQIVND (reference sequence). CDR3 in amino acids: CASSIGWDRKNIQYF. The CDR3 DNA follows: TGTGCCAGTAGTATAGGATGGGACCGAAAAAACATTCAGTACTTC.

The J gene is TRBJ2-5, the V gene TRBV20-1; TRBD2 matches 13 bases. The CDR3 covers 13 residues. Germline V gene data show CDR1 as DFQATT and CDR2 as SNEGSKA (reference sequence). CDR3 DNA sequence: TGCAGCTTAGGACTAGCGGGAGTAGAGACCCAGTACTTC. It is translated as CSLGLAGVETQYF.

This sequence joins TRBV27 and TRBJ1-6; D remains ambiguous. Trimming left V 7 bases short and J 4 bases short, with 8 bases between. Looked up from germline, CDR1 is MNHEY and CDR2 is SMNVEV (reference sequence). This CDR3 spans 13 amino acids. The CDR3 nucleotides read TGTGCCAGCACGGCAGCTTATAATTCACCCCTCCACTTT. This sequence encodes CASTAAYNSPLHF.

CDR3 in DNA: TGTGCCAGCACCCGCTGGGCCTGGACGGGGAATACCAACTATGGCTACACCTTC. This translates into CASTRWAWTGNTNYGYTF. The chain carries TRBV6-2 or TRBV6-3 and TRBJ1-2, with D unresolved. The ends were cut back, 7 bases at V and 2 bases at J, with 26 bases in the middle. Germline V gives CDR1 MNHEY, CDR2 SVGEGT. This CDR3 is 18 amino acids long.

The chain joins TRBV20-1 to TRBJ1-5; D is ambiguous. V lost 4 bases and J lost 0, with 19 bases in between. This CDR3 spans 17 amino acids. Germline CDR1 reads DFQATT; CDR2 reads SNEGSKA (reference sequence). CDR3 protein: CSATAGSVPYSNQPQHF. Written as DNA, the CDR3 is TGCAGTGCTACAGCGGGTTCTGTACCCTATAGCAATCAGCCCCAGCATTTT.

This clonotype was counted only a few times. The genes are TRBV30 and TRBJ1-1; the D is unclear. Germline V gives CDR1 GTSNPN, CDR2 SVGIG (reference sequence). The CDR3 is 13 amino acids. V lost 3 bases and J 1 base, leaving 9 bases between the germline ends. The CDR3 nucleotides read TGTGCCTGGAGCTCAGGCGGGAACACTGAAGCTTTCTTT. Translation: CAWSSGGNTEAFF.

This chain connects TRBV4-3 to TRBJ1-5, with unresolved D. In germline, CDR1 is LGHNA, CDR2 YSLEER. Between the trimmed V and J ends, which lost 0 bases and 5 bases, there was a span of 11 bases. The CDR3 is made up of 15 amino acids. CDR3 DNA sequence: TGCGCCAGCAGCCAAGATAATGGTGGACATCAGCCCCAGCATTTT. This sequence encodes CASSQDNGGHQPQHF.

V is TRBV5-8 and J is TRBJ2-3; possible D gene TRBD1, 7 bases. V shed 3 bases and J shed 4 bases, with 12 bases lying between them. The germline CDR1 and CDR2 sequences are SGHTS and YDEGEE. The CDR3 totals 14 residues. Written as DNA, the CDR3 is TGTGCCAGCAGCTCAGGGGGGACCGCAGATACGCAGTATTTT. This codes for CASSSGGTADTQYF. The full variable domain, rest sourced from reference TRBV5-8 and TRBJ2-3, is EAGVTQSPTHLIKTRGQQATLRCSPISGHTSVYWYQQALGLGLQFLLWYDEGEERNRGNFPPRFSGRQFPNYSSELNVNALELEDSALYLCASSSGGTADTQYFGPGTRLTVL.

V and J are TRBV20-1 and TRBJ1-3; 7 bases fit TRBD1. Trimming at V came to 0 bases and at J to 1 base, leaving 12 bases not matched to a gene. This CDR3 is 18 amino acids long. Germline CDR1 DFQATT, CDR2 SNEGSKA (reference sequence). CDR3 amino acids: CSARDSVARRGSGNTIYF. CDR3 nucleotide sequence: TGCAGTGCTAGAGATTCGGTTGCGCGCAGGGGGTCTGGAAACACCATATATTTT.

The genes are TRBV20-1 and TRBJ2-1; 9 bases fit TRBD2. Looked up from germline, CDR1 is DFQATT and CDR2 is SNEGSKA (reference sequence). The trim removed 1 base at V and 9 bases at J, leaving 7 bases unmatched. This CDR3 region has 14 residues. The CDR3 coding sequence is TGCAGTGCTAGAGGGGCTAGCGGGATGGGTGAGCAGTTCTTC. It is translated as CSARGASGMGEQFF.

This chain connects TRBV30 to TRBJ1-5, with D perhaps matching TRBD1 (6 bases). CDR1 and CDR2 from the germline V gene are GTSNPN and SVGIG (reference sequence). CDR3 length: 13 amino acids. With 0 bases removed from V and 5 bases from J, the gap between germline ends came to 8 bases. The CDR3 loop reads CAWSVNRDQPQHF. CDR3 bases: TGTGCCTGGAGTGTAAACAGGGATCAGCCCCAGCATTTT.